The 16 T cell receptor beta chains presented below share a single source sample, sequenced in a study of T cells after yellow fever vaccination. TCRdb used MiXCR to reprocess the 5' RACE reads, holding one entry per CDR3 protein. The sample lists 120,000 to 150,000 distinct CDR3 sequences; roughly 8.2% were seen once. The sample was CD4+ T cells sorted from PBMCs, taken 5 days after the yellow fever booster vaccination. These receptors originate from a man aged 30-40 years who received the YFV17D yellow fever vaccine.

This clonotype was seen repeatedly, ten times or more. This chain uses TRBV5-1 with TRBJ1-1, with 8 positions matching TRBD1. Germline CDR1 and CDR2: SGHRS and YFSETQ. V was clipped by 4 bases and J by 9 bases; unmatched bases: 8. The CDR3 covers 13 residues. The CDR3 bases are TGCGCCAGCAGCCAAGACAGGGGTATACAAGCTTTCTTT. Protein sequence: CASSQDRGIQAFF.

This clonotype was seen many times. V usage is TRBV4-3 and J usage is TRBJ2-7; 7 bases map to TRBD1. The junction had 5 bases not matched to a gene; V was cut back by 3 bases and J by 6 bases. This CDR3 is 13 amino acids long. Germline lookup yields CDR1 LGHNA and CDR2 YSLEER. CDR3 nucleotide sequence: TGCGCCAGCAGCCAGACGACAGGGATCGAGCAGTACTTC. It encodes CASSQTTGIEQYF.

This clonotype has at least ten counts. The CDR3 bases are TGTGCCAGCAGTTACAGGATCCCCTTGGTTGGTACCACCTACGAGCAGTACTTC. As protein: CASSYRIPLVGTTYEQYF. The chain couples TRBV6-2 or TRBV6-3 to TRBJ2-7; D unclear. Germline values: CDR1 MNHEY, CDR2 SVGEGT. Trimming shortened V by 2 bases and J by 2 bases, and 22 bases separated the two germline ends. The CDR3 has 18 amino acids.

This clonotype was seen repeatedly, ten times or more. The chain couples TRBV20-1 to TRBJ1-2, with D tentatively TRBD1 (6 bases). CDR3 length: 13 residues. Germline-derived CDR1 and CDR2 are DFQATT and SNEGSKA (reference sequence). V lost 3 bases, J lost 2 bases, and 10 bases lay in between. CDR3 loop: CSASPGANYGYTF. The CDR3 DNA sequence: TGCAGTGCTAGTCCAGGGGCGAACTATGGCTACACCTTC.

This clonotype was observed many times. V is TRBV5-1 and J is TRBJ2-3, with D possibly being TRBD1 (6 bases). Per the germline V gene, CDR1 is SGHRS and CDR2 is YFSETQ. The CDR3 spans 14 residues. V was cut by 0 bases and J by 6 bases, with 11 bases left in between. The CDR3 DNA sequence: TGCGCCAGCAGCTTGGAACAGGGCCCCGATACGCAGTATTTT. Translating gives CASSLEQGPDTQYF.

In regard to this clonotype: A single base separates this from a much larger clone, so it may be a read error. V is TRBV20-1 and J is TRBJ1-5; D perhaps matches TRBD1 (5 bases). Germline-derived CDR1 and CDR2 are DFQATT and SNEGSKA (reference sequence). The CDR3 extends over 13 amino acids. The CDR3 here is CSARAGGDQHQHF. CDR3 DNA sequence: TGCAGTGCTCGTGCCGGGGGAGATCAGCACCAGCATTTT.

At least ten counts were recorded for this clonotype. J is TRBJ2-7 and V is TRBV20-1, with D possibly TRBD1 on 6 matching bases. CDR3 length: 13 residues. The V end was cut by 6 bases, the J end by 4 bases, with 16 bases between. Germline V gene data show CDR1 as DFQATT and CDR2 as SNEGSKA (reference sequence). Here the CDR3 reads CSAIPGVAYEQYF. CDR3 nucleotide sequence: TGCAGTGCCATTCCAGGGGTTGCGTACGAGCAGTACTTC.

This chain links TRBV7-2 with TRBJ2-7; the D is unclear. Germline assignment: CDR1 SGHTA and CDR2 FQGNSA. Trimming left V 1 base short and J 0 bases short, with 13 bases between. The CDR3 sequence is 16 residues long. The DNA for the CDR3 is TGTGCCAGCAGCTTAGTCCCCCCTCCTTCCTCCTACGAGCAGTACTTC. As protein: CASSLVPPPSSYEQYF.

CDR3 DNA sequence: TGTGCCAGCAGCCAAATGGCCTCCGGGAGGATCTACAATGAGCAGTTCTTC. This codes for CASSQMASGRIYNEQFF. This chain joins TRBV3-1 and TRBJ2-1; 7 positions agree with TRBD2. Germline CDR1 LGHDT, CDR2 YNNKEL (reference sequence). The junction had 10 bases not matched to a gene; V was cut back by 2 bases and J by 3 bases. This CDR3 contains 17 residues.

This clonotype was found many times. The chain employs TRBV7-2 and TRBJ2-1; 10 positions match TRBD2. V was pared by 1 base and J by 7 bases, with 7 bases of the junction left unmatched. CDR3 length: 16 residues. CDR1 SGHTA and CDR2 FQGNSA come from the germline V gene. The CDR3 sequence is CASSLDSAGGWNEQFF. CDR3 nucleotides: TGTGCCAGCAGCTTAGATTCAGCGGGAGGGTGGAATGAGCAGTTCTTC.

This clonotype was seen ten or more times. The chain links TRBV18 to TRBJ2-2, with D uncertain. This CDR3 has 15 residues. The germline V and J ends were trimmed by 2 bases and 7 bases, with 14 bases remaining between them. CDR1 is KGHSH, CDR2 LQKENI, per germline. Written as DNA, the CDR3 is TGTGCCAGCTCACCAGAGGATAGACCCCACGGGGAGCTGTTTTTT. Its protein product is CASSPEDRPHGELFF.

This clonotype was detected once. This may come from a read error, since a much larger clone is one base off. The CDR3 carries no conserved terminal phenylalanine or tryptophan, so it likely arises from a read error. V usage is TRBV2 and J usage is TRBJ2-1; D is perhaps TRBD1 (6 bases). The CDR3 is 13 amino acids. Trimming removed 6 bases from V and 8 bases from J, with 14 bases in between. CDR1 is SNHLY and CDR2 is FYNNEI in the germline V gene. The CDR3 nucleotides are TGTGCCAGCAGGACGGGACAAGTCGATGAGCAGTTCTTA. Translating gives CASRTGQVDEQFL.

In this sample, this clonotype turned up many times. The V gene is TRBV29-1, the J gene TRBJ2-5, with D possibly matching TRBD2 (5 bases). Trimming removed 4 bases at V and 9 bases at J, with 18 bases between. Germline V gene lookup returns CDR1 SQVTM and CDR2 ANQGSEA. The CDR3 is 13 residues long. The CDR3 nucleotides are TGCAGCGTTGCGAGGGATACTCAAAGGCCCCAGTACTTC. It encodes CSVARDTQRPQYF.

The sample holds many counts of this clonotype. J is TRBJ1-2 and V is TRBV10-2, with D possibly matching TRBD1 (6 bases). CDR1 and CDR2 from the germline V gene are WSHSY and SAAADI. This CDR3 has 12 residues. Trimming shortened V by 8 bases and J by 7 bases, and 14 bases separated the two germline ends. CDR3 amino acids: CASRGGLLGYTF. Written as DNA, the CDR3 is TGCGCCAGCCGAGGGGGTCTACTTGGCTACACCTTC.

Many counts were recorded for this clonotype. The chain uses TRBV11-3 and TRBJ2-1; 7 nucleotides match TRBD2. CDR3 size: 16 residues. The germline V gene has CDR1 SGHNT and CDR2 YENEEA. V lost 5 bases and J lost 7; bases outside the gene matches: 14. Here the CDR3 reads CASSLKSGTGLNEQFF. CDR3 in DNA: TGTGCCAGCAGCCTCAAAAGCGGGACCGGGCTGAATGAGCAGTTCTTC.

This clonotype was seen ten or more times. V gene TRBV7-2 combines with J gene TRBJ2-7; tentative D call: TRBD2 (6 bases). The CDR3 contains 15 residues. Between the trimmed V and J ends, which lost 2 bases and 1 base, there was a span of 12 bases. Germline values: CDR1 SGHTA, CDR2 FQGNSA. CDR3 nucleotide sequence: TGTGCCAGCAGCTTAACTCGGGACTCATCCTACGAGCAGTACTTC. This codes for CASSLTRDSSYEQYF. The variable domain in full, completed from reference TRBV7-2 and TRBJ2-7, reads GAGVSQSPSNKVTEKGKDVELRCDPISGHTALYWYRQSLGQGLEFLIYFQGNSAPDKSGLPSDRFSAERTGGSVSTLTIQRTQQEDSAVYLCASSLTRDSSYEQYFGPGTRLTVT.